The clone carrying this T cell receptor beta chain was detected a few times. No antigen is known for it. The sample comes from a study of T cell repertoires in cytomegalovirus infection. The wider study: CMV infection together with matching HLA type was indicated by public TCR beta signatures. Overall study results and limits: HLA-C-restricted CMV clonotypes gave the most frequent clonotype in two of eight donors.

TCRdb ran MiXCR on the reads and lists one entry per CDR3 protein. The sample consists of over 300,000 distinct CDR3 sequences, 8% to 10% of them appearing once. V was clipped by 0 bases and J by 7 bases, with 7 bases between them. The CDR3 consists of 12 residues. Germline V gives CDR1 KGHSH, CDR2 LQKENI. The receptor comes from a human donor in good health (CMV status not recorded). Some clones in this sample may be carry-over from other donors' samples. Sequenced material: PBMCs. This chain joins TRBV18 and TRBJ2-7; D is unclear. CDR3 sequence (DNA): TGTGCCAGCTCACCACCAACGTTGGAGCAGTACTTC. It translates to CASSPPTLEQYF.